These T cell receptor beta chains were read from a single sample in a study of PD-1 blockade in mismatch repair-deficient tumors. Assay used: immunoSEQ multiplex PCR; TCRdb lists only in-frame clones, some missing. The sample lists 80,000 to 130,000 clones, roughly four fifths occurring once. The sequences come from peripheral blood, collected about 33 weeks after starting pembrolizumab. Source of these receptors: an adult with mismatch repair-deficient cancer. Each CDR3 is given with its conserved first and last residue. A D gene is named only where the DNA matches it firmly. The size entry is marked missing in some rows and otherwise reads once, few, many or a size class.

d_gene: -; j_gene: TRBJ1-1; v_gene: TRBV13; abundance: -; CDR3aa: CASSSRMNTEAFF; CDR3nt: TGTGCCAGCAGCTCGAGGATGAACACTGAAGCTTTCTTT
d_gene: -; j_gene: TRBJ2-1; v_gene: TRBV18; abundance: -; CDR3aa: CASSKADNEQFF; CDR3nt: TGTGCCAGCTCAAAAGCGGACAATGAGCAGTTCTTC
d_gene: -; j_gene: TRBJ1-1; v_gene: TRBV19; abundance: -; CDR3aa: CASGRGSRTEAFF; CDR3nt: TGTGCCAGCGGGAGGGGTTCGCGCACTGAAGCTTTCTTT
d_gene: -; j_gene: TRBJ1-5; v_gene: TRBV30; abundance: -; CDR3aa: CAWNKNGAASNQPQHF; CDR3nt: TGTGCCTGGAACAAGAACGGGGCAGCCAGCAATCAGCCCCAGCATTTT
d_gene: -; j_gene: TRBJ1-2; v_gene: TRBV11-1; abundance: -; CDR3aa: CASSPNLTRLTNYGYTF; CDR3nt: TGTGCCAGCAGCCCCAACCTGACCCGCTTGACTAACTATGGCTACACCTTC
d_gene: TRBD2; j_gene: TRBJ2-7; v_gene: TRBV5-1; abundance: -; CDR3aa: CASSGTSGSGDEQYF; CDR3nt: TGCGCCAGCAGCGGGACTAGCGGGAGTGGAGACGAGCAGTACTTC
d_gene: -; j_gene: TRBJ1-1; v_gene: TRBV4-1; abundance: once; CDR3aa: CASSRDPYGTTEAFF; CDR3nt: TGCGCCAGCAGCCGAGATCCATACGGGACCACTGAAGCTTTCTTT
d_gene: TRBD1; j_gene: TRBJ1-1; v_gene: TRBV30; abundance: -; CDR3aa: CAWRLDRGSGAFF; CDR3nt: TGTGCCTGGAGACTGGACAGGGGATCCGGTGCTTTCTTT
d_gene: -; j_gene: TRBJ2-1; v_gene: TRBV4-2; abundance: -; CDR3aa: CASSPLAVSSYNEQFF; CDR3nt: TGTGCCAGCAGCCCCTTAGCGGTAAGCTCCTACAATGAGCAGTTCTTC
d_gene: -; j_gene: TRBJ2-7; v_gene: TRBV5-6; abundance: -; CDR3aa: CASSLGTVSSYEQYF; CDR3nt: TGTGCCAGCAGCTTGGGGACAGTGAGCTCCTACGAGCAGTACTTC
d_gene: -; j_gene: TRBJ2-3; v_gene: TRBV27; abundance: -; CDR3aa: CASSLEGGGTDTQYF; CDR3nt: TGTGCCAGCAGTTTGGAGGGAGGGGGTACAGATACGCAGTATTTT
d_gene: -; j_gene: TRBJ1-4; v_gene: TRBV5-1; abundance: few; CDR3aa: CASSLEQGGNEKLFF; CDR3nt: TGCGCCAGCAGCTTGGAGCAGGGAGGGAATGAAAAACTGTTTTTT
d_gene: TRBD1; j_gene: TRBJ2-1; v_gene: TRBV6-1; abundance: -; CDR3aa: CASRRQGTNEQFF; CDR3nt: TGTGCCAGCAGGAGACAGGGTACGAATGAGCAGTTCTTC
d_gene: -; j_gene: TRBJ1-2; v_gene: TRBV2; abundance: -; CDR3aa: CASRGGSYGYTF; CDR3nt: TGTGCCAGCAGGGGGGGGTCCTATGGCTACACCTTC
d_gene: TRBD2; j_gene: TRBJ2-3; v_gene: TRBV5-1; abundance: -; CDR3aa: CASTSTSGRAGDTQYF; CDR3nt: TGCGCCAGCACCAGTACTAGCGGGAGGGCCGGAGATACGCAGTATTTT
d_gene: -; j_gene: TRBJ2-7; v_gene: TRBV15; abundance: -; CDR3aa: CATSRAGGAMEIREQYF; CDR3nt: TGTGCCACCAGCAGAGCTGGGGGCGCAATGGAAATTCGGGAGCAGTACTTC
d_gene: TRBD1; j_gene: TRBJ2-2; v_gene: TRBV7-2; abundance: -; CDR3aa: CASSLDSGTGGTGELFF; CDR3nt: TGTGCCAGCAGCTTAGACTCGGGGACAGGGGGTACCGGGGAGCTGTTTTTT
d_gene: -; j_gene: TRBJ1-1; v_gene: TRBV25-1; abundance: -; CDR3aa: CASTSLRGWAFF; CDR3nt: TGTGCCAGCACCTCCCTTCGGGGGTGGGCTTTCTTT
d_gene: TRBD2; j_gene: TRBJ2-7; v_gene: TRBV27; abundance: -; CDR3aa: CASSHKLAGGHEQYF; CDR3nt: TGTGCCAGCAGTCACAAACTAGCGGGAGGGCACGAGCAGTACTTC
d_gene: -; j_gene: TRBJ1-5; v_gene: TRBV5-6; abundance: few; CDR3aa: CASSLGGTGSNQPQHF; CDR3nt: TGTGCCAGCAGCTTGGGAGGGACTGGTAGCAATCAGCCCCAGCATTTT
d_gene: -; j_gene: TRBJ2-3; v_gene: TRBV27; abundance: -; CDR3aa: CASSLFPGDTQYF; CDR3nt: TGTGCCAGCAGTTTATTTCCAGGAGATACGCAGTATTTT
d_gene: -; j_gene: TRBJ1-2; v_gene: TRBV7-2; abundance: -; CDR3aa: CASSLETAFNYGYTF; CDR3nt: TGTGCCAGCAGCTTAGAAACAGCCTTTAACTATGGCTACACCTTC
d_gene: -; j_gene: TRBJ2-7; v_gene: TRBV18; abundance: once; CDR3aa: CASSGAPLYEQYF; CDR3nt: TGTGCCAGCTCAGGGGCACCCCTCTACGAGCAGTACTTC
d_gene: -; j_gene: TRBJ1-3; v_gene: TRBV5-1; abundance: -; CDR3aa: CASSSGDSGNTIYF; CDR3nt: TGCGCCAGCAGCTCAGGGGATTCTGGAAACACCATATATTTT
d_gene: -; j_gene: TRBJ1-2; v_gene: TRBV28; abundance: -; CDR3aa: CASSSNSNYGYTF; CDR3nt: TGTGCCAGCAGTTCTAACAGTAACTATGGCTACACCTTC
d_gene: -; j_gene: TRBJ2-3; v_gene: TRBV12-5; abundance: -; CDR3aa: CASGPANTDTQYF; CDR3nt: TGTGCTAGTGGACCGGCAAACACAGATACGCAGTATTTT
d_gene: -; j_gene: TRBJ2-3; v_gene: TRBV4-2; abundance: -; CDR3aa: CASSQGRGATDTQYF; CDR3nt: TGTGCCAGCAGCCAAGGACGGGGGGCGACAGATACGCAGTATTTT
d_gene: TRBD2; j_gene: TRBJ2-3; v_gene: TRBV18; abundance: -; CDR3aa: CASSPILAGGGTDTQYF; CDR3nt: TGTGCCAGCTCACCCATACTAGCGGGAGGGGGCACAGATACGCAGTATTTT
d_gene: -; j_gene: TRBJ2-1; v_gene: TRBV7-3; abundance: -; CDR3aa: CASSLEMSYNEQFF; CDR3nt: TGTGCCAGCAGTTTAGAAATGTCCTACAATGAGCAGTTCTTC
d_gene: TRBD2; j_gene: TRBJ2-7; v_gene: TRBV5-4; abundance: -; CDR3aa: CASSPGLAGALSYEQYF; CDR3nt: TGTGCCAGCAGCCCCGGACTAGCGGGAGCCCTCTCCTACGAGCAGTACTTC
d_gene: -; j_gene: TRBJ2-5; v_gene: TRBV5-6; abundance: -; CDR3aa: CASSWGSGAEVQETQYF; CDR3nt: TGTGCCAGCAGCTGGGGGTCAGGGGCGGAAGTCCAAGAGACCCAGTACTTC
d_gene: -; j_gene: TRBJ1-1; v_gene: TRBV2; abundance: -; CDR3aa: CASSSGNTEAFF; CDR3nt: TGTGCCAGCAGTTCAGGTAACACTGAAGCTTTCTTT
d_gene: TRBD2; j_gene: TRBJ2-3; v_gene: TRBV18; abundance: -; CDR3aa: CASSSSGILARDTQYF; CDR3nt: TGTGCCAGCTCAAGTAGCGGGATATTGGCACGGGATACGCAGTATTTT
d_gene: -; j_gene: TRBJ2-3; v_gene: TRBV7-8; abundance: -; CDR3aa: CASSFRDTQYF; CDR3nt: TGTGCCAGCAGCTTCAGAGATACGCAGTATTTT
d_gene: -; j_gene: TRBJ2-2; v_gene: TRBV5-1; abundance: -; CDR3aa: CASSLASLANTGELFF; CDR3nt: TGCGCCAGCAGCTTGGCCAGTCTAGCTAACACCGGGGAGCTGTTTTTT
d_gene: TRBD2; j_gene: TRBJ2-7; v_gene: TRBV10-3; abundance: -; CDR3aa: CAISESEAGSSYEQYF; CDR3nt: TGTGCCATCAGTGAGTCCGAAGCGGGGAGCTCCTACGAGCAGTACTTC
d_gene: TRBD1; j_gene: TRBJ2-5; v_gene: TRBV5-6; abundance: -; CDR3aa: CASTEDRVQETQYF; CDR3nt: TGTGCCAGCACCGAGGACAGGGTGCAAGAGACCCAGTACTTC
d_gene: -; j_gene: TRBJ1-1; v_gene: TRBV12-2; abundance: -; CDR3aa: CASRLDRGTLDTEAFF; CDR3nt: TGTGCAAGTCGCCTGGACAGGGGGACGCTTGACACTGAAGCTTTCTTT
d_gene: -; j_gene: TRBJ2-7; v_gene: TRBV9; abundance: -; CDR3aa: CASSSSGGRDNYEQYF; CDR3nt: TGTGCCAGCAGCTCCTCGGGGGGTAGGGACAACTACGAGCAGTACTTC
d_gene: -; j_gene: TRBJ2-6; v_gene: TRBV2; abundance: -; CDR3aa: CASSEEGPSSGANVLTF; CDR3nt: TGTGCCAGCAGTGAAGAGGGTCCGAGCTCTGGGGCCAACGTCCTGACTTTC
d_gene: TRBD1; j_gene: TRBJ1-2; v_gene: TRBV5-6; abundance: -; CDR3aa: CASSQGADYGYTF; CDR3nt: TGTGCCAGCAGCCAGGGGGCGGATTATGGCTACACCTTC
d_gene: TRBD1; j_gene: TRBJ1-1; v_gene: TRBV4-1; abundance: -; CDR3aa: CASGTRQGASGTEAFF; CDR3nt: TGCGCCAGCGGCACTAGACAGGGGGCATCGGGGACTGAAGCTTTCTTT